These 22 T cell receptor beta chains came from one sample sequenced in a study of naive CD8 T cells in extremely preterm neonates. The data were produced by immunoSEQ multiplex PCR, yet TCRdb's version contains in-frame clones alone and is incomplete. The table has roughly 5,000 clones, about 97% seen once. Sequencing was performed on naive CD8+ T cells from blood. These receptors originate from a human donor in good health.

The genes are TRBV11-2 and TRBJ2-1; no definite D call. V lost 5 bases and J lost 9, with 11 bases in between. From germline, CDR1 is SGHAT and CDR2 FQNNGV. The CDR3 contains 12 residues. CDR3 sequence: CASSREAVEQFF. The CDR3 bases are TGTGCCAGCAGCCGCGAGGCAGTTGAGCAGTTCTTC.

V gene TRBV2 combines with J gene TRBJ2-1; D gene unclear. CDR1 and CDR2 from the germline V gene are SNHLY and FYNNEI. This CDR3 contains 15 residues. V dropped 1 base and J dropped 3 bases, with 10 bases sitting between them. The CDR3: CASSEVVTIYNEQFF. The CDR3 nucleotides are TGTGCCAGCAGTGAAGTGGTAACTATCTACAATGAGCAGTTCTTC.

The chain links TRBV10-3 to TRBJ1-1, with D maybe TRBD1 (5 bases). CDR1 and CDR2 from the germline V gene are ENHRY and SYGVKD. This CDR3 is built from 14 residues. V lost 7 bases, J lost 3 bases, and 15 bases lay in between. For the CDR3, the DNA is TGTGCCATCAAGGGGTCCGGTGGTTACACTGAAGCTTTCTTT. This encodes CAIKGSGGYTEAFF.

This sequence joins TRBV6-5 and TRBJ2-1, with D perhaps TRBD2 (7 bases). V lost 0 bases and J lost 7, with 13 bases in between. Germline V gene lookup returns CDR1 MNHEY and CDR2 SVGAGI. This CDR3 contains 15 residues. CDR3 protein: CASSYSGGAGNEQFF. For the CDR3, the DNA is TGTGCCAGCAGTTACTCGGGGGGGGCCGGGAATGAGCAGTTCTTC.

The CDR3 sequence is CASSLSGRANYGYTF. DNA of the CDR3: TGTGCCAGCAGTTTATCGGGCAGGGCAAACTATGGCTACACCTTC. The chain uses TRBV27 and TRBJ1-2, with D tentatively TRBD1 (5 bases). This CDR3 comprises 15 residues. Trimming stripped 0 bases from V and 2 bases from J, with 10 bases between. The germline CDR1 and CDR2 sequences are MNHEY and SMNVEV (reference sequence).

The gene calls are TRBV6-6 and TRBJ1-6; D may be TRBD1 (6 bases). Germline V gene data show CDR1 as MNHNY and CDR2 as SVGAGI (reference sequence). Trimming left V 7 bases short and J 11 bases short, with 21 bases between. This CDR3 has 15 amino acids. Written as DNA, the CDR3 is TGTGCCAGCACCAACGAGGAGGGGGGGGTGGCACCCCTCCACTTT. As protein: CASTNEEGGVAPLHF.

The chain links TRBV7-6 to TRBJ2-3; tentative D call: TRBD1 (6 bases). This CDR3 is built from 16 residues. The germline V gene has CDR1 SGHVS and CDR2 FNYEAQ. V lost 1 base to trimming and J lost 4 bases, with 15 bases between them. CDR3 protein: CASSLEAGAFADTQYF. In nucleotides, the CDR3 is TGTGCCAGCAGCTTAGAGGCAGGGGCGTTCGCAGATACGCAGTATTTT.

This sequence joins TRBV27 and TRBJ1-1; 8 bases match TRBD1. V trimming: 0 bases; J trimming: 1 base; junction bases outside the gene matches: 4. The germline gives CDR1 MNHEY, CDR2 SMNVEV (reference sequence). The CDR3 consists of 16 residues. CDR3: CASSLSAGTGNTEAFF. The CDR3 bases are TGTGCCAGCAGTTTATCGGCCGGGACAGGGAACACTGAAGCTTTCTTT.

V is TRBV5-6 and J is TRBJ2-3, with unresolved D. Germline CDR1 SGHDT, CDR2 YYEEEE. This CDR3 spans 14 amino acids. V was cut by 2 bases and J by 0 bases, with 7 bases left in between. The CDR3 loop reads CASSLELSTDTQYF. CDR3 DNA: TGTGCCAGCAGCTTAGAACTGAGCACAGATACGCAGTATTTT.

The CDR3 sequence: CASSVGMGGPDSNQPQHF. CDR3 coding DNA: TGTGCCAGCAGCGTAGGGATGGGGGGGCCAGATAGCAATCAGCCCCAGCATTTT. J is TRBJ1-5 and V is TRBV9; D is perhaps TRBD1 (6 bases). V shed 0 bases and J shed 0 bases, with 16 bases lying between them. The CDR3 runs to 18 residues. Germline CDR1 SGDLS, CDR2 YYNGEE.

This clone has just one count. This sequence joins TRBV13 and TRBJ2-3; a weak D match, TRBD1 (5 bases). This CDR3 has 13 amino acids. CDR1 is PRHDT, CDR2 FYEKMQ, per germline (reference sequence). Trimming took off 2 bases at V and 5 bases at J, with 8 bases between the two ends. CDR3 nucleotide sequence: TGTGCCAGCAGCTTATATCAGGGAGATACGCAGTATTTT. The encoded protein is CASSLYQGDTQYF.

V gene TRBV9 combines with J gene TRBJ2-5, with TRBD1 matching over 8 bases. The V gene end was trimmed by 4 bases and the J gene end by 4 bases; junction bases not matched to a gene: 9. Germline values: CDR1 SGDLS, CDR2 YYNGEE. The CDR3 has 15 amino acids. The CDR3 region has the DNA TGTGCCAGCAGCTCTCTAGGGACAGGTGGAGAGACCCAGTACTTC. Its translation is CASSSLGTGGETQYF.

The V call is TRBV11-2, the J call TRBJ2-1; D perhaps matches TRBD2 (6 bases). Germline values: CDR1 SGHAT, CDR2 FQNNGV. Trimming removed 3 bases from V and 8 bases from J, with 14 bases in between. The CDR3 totals 14 residues. Here the CDR3 reads CASSFSGTPHEQFF. The DNA for the CDR3 is TGTGCCAGCAGCTTCTCCGGGACTCCCCATGAGCAGTTCTTC.

The J gene is TRBJ1-6, the V gene TRBV28, with 8 bases aligning to TRBD1. The CDR3 totals 19 residues. The J segment lost 0 bases and the V segment lost 5 bases, leaving 12 bases of the junction unmatched. Germline CDR1 MDHEN, CDR2 SYDVKM. The CDR3 coding sequence is TGTGCCAGCAGTCCGTCCCGGGACAGGTTGAGCTCCTATAATTCACCCCTCCACTTT. This encodes CASSPSRDRLSSYNSPLHF.

This clone was recorded once. This chain links TRBV27 with TRBJ2-7; 7 bases map to TRBD1. Germline V gene lookup returns CDR1 MNHEY and CDR2 SMNVEV (reference sequence). The V gene end was trimmed by 5 bases and the J gene end by 0 bases; junction bases not matched to a gene: 7. The CDR3 has 15 amino acids. DNA of the CDR3: TGTGCCAGCAGTCCCCAGGGGGTAAGCTCCTACGAGCAGTACGTC. Protein: CASSPQGVSSYEQYV.

This clone appeared once. The chain couples TRBV19 to TRBJ1-1; the D gene is possibly TRBD1 (6 bases). V dropped 5 bases and J dropped 8 bases, with 12 bases sitting between them. The CDR3 extends over 12 amino acids. Germline CDR1 and CDR2: LNHDA and SQIVND (reference sequence). The CDR3 reads CASSPIDREAFF. The CDR3 DNA is TGTGCCAGTAGTCCCATCGACAGGGAAGCTTTCTTT.

The chain is built from TRBV4-3 and TRBJ2-5, with 8 bases matching TRBD1. TRBJ2-7 explains the end of the DNA better; the J call may be wrong. Looked up from germline, CDR1 is LGHNA and CDR2 is YSLEER. This CDR3 has 15 residues. CDR3 sequence (DNA): TGCGCCAGCAGCCCGGACAGGGACCTGGGGTACGAGCAGTACTTC. Translated, it gives CASSPDRDLGYEQYF.

CDR3 protein: CASGEGQGIEKLFF. The DNA of the CDR3 is TGTGCCAGCGGAGAGGGACAGGGAATTGAAAAACTGTTTTTT. This chain joins TRBV25-1 and TRBJ1-4; 9 bases fit TRBD1. Trimming cost V 8 bases and J 7 bases; bases outside gene matches: 8. The V gene's germline CDR1 is MGHDK and CDR2 SYGVNS. The CDR3 is 14 amino acids.

This sequence joins TRBV7-3 and TRBJ1-1, with TRBD1 matching 8 bases. Germline assignment: CDR1 SGHTA and CDR2 FQGTGA. CDR3 size: 14 residues. V lost 4 bases and J lost 1; bases outside the gene matches: 2. The CDR3 region has the DNA TGTGCCAGCAGCTCAACAGGGGGGAACACTGAAGCTTTCTTT. Encoded protein: CASSSTGGNTEAFF.

V is TRBV2 and J is TRBJ2-7, with 7 nucleotides matching TRBD2. V dropped 1 base and J dropped 0; count of bases not matched to a gene: 3. From germline, CDR1 is SNHLY and CDR2 FYNNEI. The CDR3 has 15 residues. Here the CDR3 reads CASSEVGGSSYEQYV. The CDR3 DNA reads TGTGCCAGCAGTGAAGTCGGGGGGTCCTCCTACGAGCAGTACGTC.

The V and J genes are TRBV7-9 and TRBJ2-5; 9 bases are a match to TRBD1. The CDR3 has 14 amino acids. With 5 bases clipped from V and 5 bases from J, the junction kept 6 bases outside the gene matches. Germline CDR1 SEHNR, CDR2 FQNEAQ (reference sequence). The chain's CDR3 is CASSHRDRVETQYF. The CDR3 DNA reads as TGTGCCAGCAGCCACCGGGACAGGGTTGAGACCCAGTACTTC. The full variable domain, its missing parts supplied by reference TRBV7-9 and TRBJ2-5, is DTGVSQNPRHKITKRGQNVTFRCDPISEHNRLYWYRQTLGQGPEFLTYFQNEAQLEKSRLLSDRFSAERPKGSFSTLEIQRTEQGDSAMYLCASSHRDRVETQYFGPGTRLLVL.

The chain employs TRBV7-2 and TRBJ2-5, with 8 bases that match TRBD2. The J call may be in error: the DNA end matches TRBJ2-7 better. The CDR3 runs to 14 residues. Germline CDR1 is SGHTA and CDR2 is FQGNSA. In nucleotides, the CDR3 is TGTGCCAGCAGCTTCGCGGGGGGCTCCTACGAGCAGTACTTC. This encodes CASSFAGGSYEQYF.